These 14 T cell receptor beta chains were sequenced from one sample in a study of read filtering for tumor transcriptome and immune sequencing. From approximately 400 ng of RNA, a library with molecular barcoded alpha/delta and beta/gamma adaptors was made. TCRdb independently ran MiXCR on the reads; one entry per CDR3 protein. The sample contains about 130,000 distinct CDR3 sequences, approximately 13% of which appear only once. Material: a population of CD138-negative cells sorted from bone marrow. The receptors derive from a donor aged 40 or over with multiple myeloma.

A few counts support this clonotype. The chain joins TRBV12-3 or TRBV12-4 to TRBJ2-7; perhaps TRBD1 as D (6 bases). Trimming left V 4 bases short and J 7 bases short, with 23 bases between. This CDR3 has 16 residues. For the CDR3, the DNA is TGTGCCAGCAGTTCAAACAGGGTATCGGGCCTAGGGGAGCAGTACTTC. The encoded protein is CASSSNRVSGLGEQYF.

This clonotype came up many times. Since the CDR3 does not end with the conserved phenylalanine or tryptophan, this likely comes from a read error. The V call is TRBV20-1, the J call TRBJ2-1, with a weak D call TRBD1 (6 bases). Germline CDR1 DFQATT, CDR2 SNEGSKA (reference sequence). CDR3 length: 15 residues. V was shortened by 1 base and J by 1 base, with 11 bases between the two germline ends. The CDR3 is CSARGVGGSYNEQFL. CDR3 DNA: TGCAGTGCTAGAGGGGTAGGGGGATCCTACAATGAGCAGTTCCTC.

V and J are TRBV27 and TRBJ2-7, with 7 bases lining up with TRBD1. After removal of 5 bases from V and 0 bases from J, the junction contained 7 bases not matched to a gene. Germline assignment: CDR1 MNHEY and CDR2 SMNVEV (reference sequence). The CDR3 spans 15 residues. CDR3 DNA sequence: TGTGCCAGCAGTCCAAAGACAGGGAGCTCCTACGAGCAGTACTTC. Translating gives CASSPKTGSSYEQYF.

This clonotype was detected once. The V call is TRBV29-1, the J call TRBJ2-7; no definite D call. V was clipped by 7 bases and J by 2 bases, with 15 bases between them. This CDR3 contains 13 residues. The germline gives CDR1 SQVTM, CDR2 ANQGSEA. CDR3 nucleotide sequence: TGCAGCGCTCCCGATCCCGGAACCTACGAGCAGTACTTC. Amino acid sequence: CSAPDPGTYEQYF.

This clonotype was seen a few times. Since a much larger clone is just one base distant, this may be a read error. This chain uses TRBV4-1 with TRBJ2-3, with 9 bases that match TRBD2. Germline-derived CDR1 and CDR2 are MGHRA and YSYEKL. The CDR3 totals 16 residues. Written as DNA, the CDR3 is TGCGCCAGCAGCGAAGAAGGCGGGAGGGCTTCAGATACGCAGTATTTT. It yields the protein CASSEEGGRASDTQYF.

The V gene is TRBV29-1, the J gene TRBJ2-5, with D hard to call. The germline V gene encodes CDR1 SQVTM and CDR2 ANQGSEA. V was trimmed by 4 bases and J by 5 bases, leaving 14 bases between them. The CDR3 is made up of 13 amino acids. The CDR3 spells CSVGTAGSETQYF. DNA for the CDR3: TGCAGCGTTGGGACGGCCGGTAGTGAGACCCAGTACTTC.

This clonotype was recorded at least ten times. The chain carries TRBV6-2 or TRBV6-3 and TRBJ2-1, with TRBD2 matching over 7 bases. V lost 5 bases, J lost 0 bases, and 4 bases stayed unmatched. The V gene's germline CDR1 is MNHEY and CDR2 SVGEGT. This CDR3 spans 15 amino acids. CDR3 region: CASSTSSGSYNEQFF. In DNA form, the CDR3 reads TGTGCCAGCAGTACATCTAGCGGCTCCTACAATGAGCAGTTCTTC.

This clonotype showed up many times. CDR3 residues: CASSPGTSVSYEQYF. CDR3 sequence (DNA): TGTGCCAGCAGTCCCGGGACTTCGGTCTCCTACGAGCAGTACTTC. The chain links TRBV5-4 to TRBJ2-7, with D perhaps matching TRBD2 (6 bases). The CDR3 is 15 amino acids. Germline V gene data show CDR1 as SGHNT and CDR2 as YYREEE (reference sequence). The germline V and J ends were trimmed by 5 bases and 0 bases, with 15 bases remaining between them.

This clonotype was seen at least ten times. The chain combines TRBV7-8 with TRBJ2-3, with D tentatively TRBD2 (6 bases). The length of the CDR3 is 14 residues. V lost 3 bases and J lost 1, with 8 bases in between. Germline loops: CDR1 SGHVS, CDR2 FQNEAQ. As DNA, the CDR3 is TGTGCCAGCAGCTTGGAGCGGGGCACAGATACGCAGTATTTT. Its protein product is CASSLERGTDTQYF.

Details on this clonotype: Germline and junction disagree at one end, which may indicate a read error. This chain uses TRBV24-1 with TRBJ2-1; TRBD1 aligns across 8 bases. In germline, CDR1 is KGHDR, CDR2 SFDVKD. The CDR3 is 12 amino acids. DNA for the CDR3: TGTGCCGCGGGGACAGGCTACAATGAGCAGTCCTTC. Translated: CAAGTGYNEQSF.

This clonotype was detected ten times or more. This sequence joins TRBV5-5 and TRBJ1-5; possibly TRBD1 for D (5 bases). Germline V gene sequence: CDR1 SGHKS, CDR2 YYEKEE (reference sequence). V was pared by 0 bases and J by 4 bases, with 14 bases between. The CDR3 covers 16 residues. The CDR3, as DNA: TGTGCCAGCAGCTTGGGGCCTCGGCAGGGAAATCAGCCCCAGCATTTT. It specifies CASSLGPRQGNQPQHF.

In its sample, this clonotype was seen many times. This sequence joins TRBV6-5 and TRBJ1-4; TRBD1 aligns across 7 bases. V trimming: 5 bases; J trimming: 4 bases; junction bases outside the gene matches: 7. Germline V lookup: CDR1 MNHEY, CDR2 SVGAGI. This CDR3 contains 15 residues. This CDR3 is CASSTRDSFNEKLFF. As DNA, the CDR3 is TGTGCCAGCAGTACCCGGGACAGTTTTAATGAAAAACTGTTTTTT.

This clonotype showed up many times. The V gene is TRBV7-3, the J gene TRBJ2-1, with TRBD2 matching 13 bases. The CDR3 sequence is 17 residues long. The germline CDR1 and CDR2 sequences are SGHTA and FQGTGA. Losses at the gene ends were 5 bases for V and 4 bases for J; bases not matched to a gene: 8. The CDR3 sequence: CASSADRTSGSYNEQFF. The DNA for the CDR3 is TGTGCCAGCAGCGCAGACCGGACTAGCGGGAGTTACAATGAGCAGTTCTTC.

This clonotype was detected many times. This chain uses TRBV20-1 with TRBJ2-7; 10 bases align to TRBD2. The CDR3 spans 14 residues. Germline CDR1 DFQATT, CDR2 SNEGSKA (reference sequence). With 5 bases clipped from V and 3 bases from J, the junction kept 7 bases outside the gene matches. The CDR3 sequence is CSASRTSGLYEQYF. DNA for the CDR3: TGCAGTGCTTCACGGACTAGCGGTCTCTACGAGCAGTACTTC.